This T cell receptor beta chain came from a study of cytomegalovirus exposure and HLA in healthy donors. Comment on this clone: Its antigen remains unidentified.

The PCR made use of 60 Vbeta and 13 Jbeta primers. Assay: immunoSEQ multiplex PCR; the TCRdb copy retains only in-frame clones and omits some. The sample has 91,000 or so clones, more than 75% seen once. Looked up from germline, CDR1 is MNHEY and CDR2 is SMNVEV (reference sequence). Trimming left V 5 bases short and J 2 bases short, with 13 bases between. The CDR3 contains 14 residues. Whole-study findings and limits: In a later analysis, across HLA loci, associated TCR counts were highest for DRB1, lowest for HLA-C. Sequencing likely produced, as an artifact, a cluster of highly shared sequence variants.

This sequence joins TRBV27 and TRBJ2-7; D is ambiguous. The sequenced sample consisted of PBMCs. The sequence was obtained from a man under 40 in good health and CMV-seropositive. CDR3 sequence: CASSPSGQPYEQYV. CDR3 DNA sequence: TGTGCCAGCAGTCCCTCAGGCCAACCCTACGAGCAGTACGTC.